This T cell receptor (beta chain) is from a study of blood T cell repertoires in COVID-19. Study-level background: Italy, Spain and the United States were the sources of the convalescent and acute COVID-19 samples. The analysed material was cDNA or gDNA that came from T cells, B-cell-depleted T cells, or PBMCs.

The Seattle site enrolled patients during active infection and followed them longitudinally. Per the authors' pipeline: Estimation of nucleated cell counts relied on the amplification of reference gene primers. Using immunoSEQ multiplex PCR, the repertoire was profiled, and TCRdb retains in-frame clones only, with some absent. V and J calls and clone size come straight from that table; D and trimming were deduced from the DNA. The table includes roughly 390,000 clones, around 87% detected once. This CDR3 spans 16 amino acids. Germline CDR1 and CDR2: MNHEY and SVGEGT. V was clipped by 2 bases and J by 0 bases, with 10 bases between them. This clone was seen once.

The receptor was derived from a woman aged 25 to 39 with COVID-19, enrolled during active disease. Input material: peripheral blood. V is TRBV6-2 or TRBV6-3 and J is TRBJ2-2, with D perhaps TRBD2 (5 bases). The CDR3 here is CASSYDEGANTGELFF. The CDR3 bases are TGTGCCAGCAGTTACGATGAGGGCGCGAACACCGGGGAGCTGTTTTTT.